This T cell receptor beta chain was sequenced during a study of blood T cell repertoires in COVID-19. On the study more broadly: Samples taken during acute and convalescent COVID-19 were collected in the United States, Italy and Spain. Sample material is recorded as cDNA or gDNA derived from T cells, B-cell-depleted T cells, or PBMCs.

Original handling: Cell counts per sample came from amplifying reference gene primers. Some clones are missing from TCRdb's copy, which holds only in-frame ones; the method was immunoSEQ multiplex PCR. The D gene and trimming were derived from the DNA, and the V and J assignments and clone size from that table. This table holds roughly 140,000 clones, 75% to 85% found once. Sequences were obtained from peripheral blood. The sequence was collected from a man in his fifties or sixties with acute or convalescent COVID-19.

The CDR3 region is CASRRDRGSEQYF. DNA of the CDR3: TGTGCCAGCAGGCGGGACAGGGGTTCCGAGCAGTACTTC. The rearrangement links TRBV7-9 to TRBJ2-7, with 10 positions matching TRBD1. From germline, CDR1 is SEHNR and CDR2 FQNEAQ (reference sequence). The CDR3 loop spans 13 amino acids. Germline trimming cut 6 bases from V and 6 bases from J; bases unmatched to any gene: 5. Together with reference TRBV7-9 and TRBJ2-7, the CDR3 gives the full variable domain: DTGVSQNPRHKITKRGQNVTFRCDPISEHNRLYWYRQTLGQGPEFLTYFQNEAQLEKSRLLSDRFSAERPKGSFSTLEIQRTEQGDSAMYLCASRRDRGSEQYFGPGTRLTVT.